This T cell receptor (beta chain) was found in a study of beta chain features in type 1 diabetes. Findings and caveats of the study: The analysis here could not establish whether HLA type shapes TCRB rearrangement. Sampled from patients, naive, central memory and Treg TCRB repertoires appeared more similar than those sampled from healthy donors. When VDJ junctions were examined, type 1 diabetes patients showed fewer insertions and more deletions.

The investigators reverse transcribed all of the isolated RNA, so they sequenced expressed TCRB transcripts. The table came from immunoSEQ multiplex PCR; TCRdb's copy has only in-frame clones and leaves some out. The sample records about 330,000 clones, 8% to 13% being singletons. V trimming: 2 bases; J trimming: 3 bases; junction bases outside the gene matches: 3. The CDR3 contains 14 residues. Germline V gene data show CDR1 as MGHDK and CDR2 as SYGVNS. On this clone: Its antigen is as yet unknown.

On average, the one heparinised blood draw given by each donor was around 110 mL. The chain couples TRBV25-1 to TRBJ2-7; 8 nucleotides line up with TRBD1. Sequencing was performed on naive CD4+ T cells from blood. This receptor was obtained from a woman aged 25 to 39 in good health. This CDR3 is CASSEGQGFYEQYF. CDR3 DNA sequence: TGTGCCAGCAGTGAAGGACAGGGTTTCTACGAGCAGTACTTC.